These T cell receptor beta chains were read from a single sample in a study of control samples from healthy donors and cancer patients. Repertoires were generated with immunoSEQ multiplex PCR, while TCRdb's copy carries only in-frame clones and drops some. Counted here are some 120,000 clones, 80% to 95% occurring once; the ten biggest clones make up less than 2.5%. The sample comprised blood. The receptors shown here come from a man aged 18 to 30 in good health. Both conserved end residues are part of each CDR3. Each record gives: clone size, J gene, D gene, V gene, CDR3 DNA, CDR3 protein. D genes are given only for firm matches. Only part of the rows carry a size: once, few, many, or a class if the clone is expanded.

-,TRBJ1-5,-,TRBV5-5,TGTGCCAGCAGTAAGCTAGATATCGGCAGAAAAGGCAATCAGCCCCAGCATTTT,CASSKLDIGRKGNQPQHF
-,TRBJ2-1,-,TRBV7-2,TGTGCCAGCAGCTTAGCGGGACCCTACAATGAGCAGTTCTTC,CASSLAGPYNEQFF
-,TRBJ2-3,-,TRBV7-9,TGTGCCAGCAGCTTACTGGGGCCGCGGCCTAGCACAGATACGCAGTATTTT,CASSLLGPRPSTDTQYF
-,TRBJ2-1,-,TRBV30,TGTGCCTGGAGTGGTGTCTCCTACAATGAGCAGTTCTTC,CAWSGVSYNEQFF
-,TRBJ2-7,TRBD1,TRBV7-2,TGTGCCAGCAGCTTAGCACTAGGGGGGACAGGCTCCTACGAGCAGTACTTC,CASSLALGGTGSYEQYF
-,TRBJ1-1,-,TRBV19,TGTGCCAGTAAGCGAGGCACTGAAGCTTTCTTT,CASKRGTEAFF
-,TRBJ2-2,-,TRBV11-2,TGTGCCAGCAGCTTAGGAGGAGGGGCCGGGGAGCTGTTTTTT,CASSLGGGAGELFF
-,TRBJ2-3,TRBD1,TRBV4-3,TGCGCCAGCAGCCGTCAGACCGGGACAGATTATTCCACAGATACGCAGTATTTT,CASSRQTGTDYSTDTQYF
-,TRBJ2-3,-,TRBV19,TGTGCCTCCTCCACTATCCGCACAGATACGCAGTATTTT,CASSTIRTDTQYF
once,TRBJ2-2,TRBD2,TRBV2,TGTGCCAGCCTTACTCCCGGACTAGCGGGGGCGAACACCGGGGAGCTGTTTTTT,CASLTPGLAGANTGELFF
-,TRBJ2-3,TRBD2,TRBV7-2,TGTGCCAGCAGCTCCCCAGGCGGGAGGGCCGTCACAGATACGCAGTATTTT,CASSSPGGRAVTDTQYF
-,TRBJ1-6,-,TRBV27,TGTGCCAGCAGTTTATATGGGACGGGAAATTCACCCCTCCACTTT,CASSLYGTGNSPLHF
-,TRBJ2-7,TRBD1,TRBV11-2,TGTGCCAGCAGCTTTGGACAACAGGGGGCAGGCGAGCAGTACTTC,CASSFGQQGAGEQYF
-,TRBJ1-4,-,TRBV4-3,TGCGCCAGCAGCCAAGTTGGGCAGTCTAATGAAAAACTGTTTTTT,CASSQVGQSNEKLFF
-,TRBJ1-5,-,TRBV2,TGTGCCAGCACCGAAGGGCAGGTCCAGCCCCAGCATTTT,CASTEGQVQPQHF
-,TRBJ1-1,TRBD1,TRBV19,TGTGCCAGTAGTAGGGACAGGTTGGGGGCGAACACTGAAGCTTTCTTT,CASSRDRLGANTEAFF
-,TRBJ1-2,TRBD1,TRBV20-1,TGCAGTGCTAGTAGGGGGCAGAATGGCTACACCTTC,CSASRGQNGYTF
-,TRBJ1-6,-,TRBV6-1,TGTGCCAGCAGTGATAGGGATAATTCACCCCTCCACTTT,CASSDRDNSPLHF
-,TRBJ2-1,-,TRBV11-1,TGTGCCAGCAGCTTAGCGCGGGGCAGAGAGGGCAATGAGCAGTTCTTC,CASSLARGREGNEQFF
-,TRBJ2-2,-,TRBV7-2,TGTGCCAGCAGCTTCGGAAACACCGGGGAGCTGTTTTTT,CASSFGNTGELFF
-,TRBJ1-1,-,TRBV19,TGTGCCAGTAGTATAGGGGCAGGGTCTGAAGCTTTCTTT,CASSIGAGSEAFF
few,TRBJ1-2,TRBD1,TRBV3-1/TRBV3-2,TGTGCCAGCAGCTTTGGTTCAGGGGGGGGCACCTTC,CASSFGSGGGTF
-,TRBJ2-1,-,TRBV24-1,TGTGCCACCAGTGATTTGTTGCAGAATGAGCAGTTCTTC,CATSDLLQNEQFF
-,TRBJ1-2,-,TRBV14,TGTGCCAGCAGCCAAGGAACCGTCTACACCTTC,CASSQGTVYTF
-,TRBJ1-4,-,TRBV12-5,TGTGCTAGTGGTTTGTGCCTCGGAGGGGGGAATGAAAAACTGTTTTTT,CASGLCLGGGNEKLFF
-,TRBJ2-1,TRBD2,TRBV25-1,TGTGCCAGCAGTGAAACCCCTAGCGGGAGCGATGAGCAGTTCTTC,CASSETPSGSDEQFF
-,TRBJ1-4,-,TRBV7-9,TGTGCCAGCAGCCGCCATGGCACTAATGAAAAACTGTTTTTT,CASSRHGTNEKLFF
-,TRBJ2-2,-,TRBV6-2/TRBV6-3,TGTGCCAGCAGTTACTCGAGTAGTTCGAACACCGGGGAGCTGTTTTTT,CASSYSSSSNTGELFF
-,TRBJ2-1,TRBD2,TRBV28,TGTGCCAGCAGTTTCCTGGGACTAGCGGGGGAGGATGAGCAGTTCTTC,CASSFLGLAGEDEQFF
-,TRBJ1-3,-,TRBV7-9,TGTGCCAGCAGGTTCGGCGGAACTGGAAACACCATATATTTT,CASRFGGTGNTIYF